Listed here are 10 T cell receptor beta chains from one sample, sequenced in a study of blood T cells in healthy people across ages. Alongside a J-beta primer mix, a sample-barcoded 5' primer served in a second PCR lasting 7 to 11 cycles. MiXCR, run by TCRdb on the 5' RACE reads, gives a single entry per CDR3 protein. The data show 1.5 million to 2 million distinct CDR3 sequences, approximately 39% seen once. The sequenced sample was blood. The receptor set was obtained from a human donor in good health.

This rearrangement joins TRBV28 to TRBJ1-2, with D perhaps matching TRBD1 (5 bases). Trimming shortened V by 10 bases and J by 4 bases, and 16 bases separated the two germline ends. Germline V gene sequence: CDR1 MDHEN, CDR2 SYDVKM. The CDR3 consists of 13 residues. CDR3 in amino acids: CATTAGRSYGYTF. In DNA, the CDR3 is TGTGCCACCACCGCGGGACGGTCCTATGGCTACACCTTC.

The rearrangement joins TRBV6-6 to TRBJ1-1; D gene unclear. This CDR3 is built from 13 residues. Germline V CDR1 and CDR2: MNHNY, SVGAGI (reference sequence). Trimming took 4 bases from V and 2 from J, leaving 8 bases between them. This CDR3 reads CASSFPDNTEAFF. The DNA of the CDR3 is TGTGCCAGCAGTTTCCCAGATAACACTGAAGCTTTCTTT.

V is TRBV7-9 and J is TRBJ2-1; D may match TRBD1 or TRBD2 (5 bases each). The germline V gene has CDR1 SEHNR and CDR2 FQNEAQ (reference sequence). The length of the CDR3 is 17 residues. Deletions cut 6 bases from V and 0 bases from J, with 18 bases between. The CDR3 here is CASRGDVSMSSYNEQFF. As DNA, the CDR3 is TGTGCCAGCAGGGGGGACGTTTCAATGAGCTCCTACAATGAGCAGTTCTTC.

In this sample, this clonotype turned up many times. The CDR3 protein is CASSLAGDGYEQYF. The CDR3 DNA sequence: TGTGCCAGCAGCTTAGCGGGGGACGGCTACGAGCAGTACTTC. This chain uses TRBV7-9 with TRBJ2-7; D possibly matches TRBD1 or TRBD2 (5 bases each). Per germline, CDR1 SEHNR and CDR2 FQNEAQ (reference sequence). The germline V and J ends were trimmed by 0 bases and 3 bases, with 9 bases remaining between them. This CDR3 spans 14 amino acids.

The chain has TRBV11-2 and TRBJ2-3; 10 bases fit TRBD2. This CDR3 is 17 amino acids long. V dropped 5 bases and J dropped 4; count of bases not matched to a gene: 12. Germline CDR1 and CDR2: SGHAT and FQNNGV. CDR3 residues: CASSPGAAGGRSDTQYF. The CDR3 DNA reads as TGTGCCAGCAGCCCTGGGGCAGCGGGGGGGCGGTCAGATACGCAGTATTTT.

The rearrangement joins TRBV12-3 or TRBV12-4 to TRBJ1-5; tentative D call: TRBD1 (6 bases). V gave up 7 bases and J gave up 5 bases, with 12 bases separating them. The CDR3 consists of 13 residues. CDR3 in DNA: TGTGCCAGCACTTTGTCAGGGGATCAGCCCCAGCATTTT. It yields the protein CASTLSGDQPQHF.

The chain joins TRBV7-3 to TRBJ2-1; 7 nucleotides match TRBD1. Germline values: CDR1 SGHTA, CDR2 FQGTGA. CDR3 size: 15 residues. Unmatched junction bases numbered 12, after V lost 5 bases and J lost 8 bases. CDR3 region: CASSIQTGPPDEQFF. The CDR3 DNA reads TGTGCCAGCAGCATACAGACAGGGCCCCCCGATGAGCAGTTCTTC.

Note on this clonotype: Because the CDR3's place on the DNA is in doubt, the DNA is left out and the CDR3 is given as listed by TCRdb. The V call is TRBV7-2, the J call TRBJ2-2; the table's D call of TRBD2 was not tested on the DNA. The CDR3 has 17 amino acids, counting both end residues. CDR1 is SGHTA, CDR2 FQGNSA, per germline. Here the CDR3 reads CASSLVRETQYFGELFF.

This clonotype was seen repeatedly, ten times or more. V and J are TRBV29-1 and TRBJ1-4; no firm D call. Germline CDR1 and CDR2: SQVTM and ANQGSEA. V shed 2 bases and J shed 8 bases, with 6 bases lying between them. CDR3 length equals 11 residues. The CDR3 sequence: CSVEKEEKLFF. In nucleotides, the CDR3 is TGCAGCGTTGAAAAAGAAGAAAAACTGTTTTTT.

This clonotype was observed a handful of times. The rearrangement links TRBV7-8 to TRBJ2-3, with no clear D. This CDR3 spans 13 amino acids. The germline V gene has CDR1 SGHVS and CDR2 FQNEAQ. Trimming stripped 5 bases from V and 2 bases from J, with 8 bases between. In DNA form, the CDR3 reads TGTGCCAGCAGCCTACCTAACACAGATACGCAGTATTTT. This codes for CASSLPNTDTQYF. The full variable domain, rest sourced from reference TRBV7-8 and TRBJ2-3, is GAGVSQSPRYKVAKRGQDVALRCDPISGHVSLFWYQQALGQGPEFLTYFQNEAQLDKSGLPSDRFFAERPEGSVSTLKIQRTQQEDSAVYLCASSLPNTDTQYFGPGTRLTVL.